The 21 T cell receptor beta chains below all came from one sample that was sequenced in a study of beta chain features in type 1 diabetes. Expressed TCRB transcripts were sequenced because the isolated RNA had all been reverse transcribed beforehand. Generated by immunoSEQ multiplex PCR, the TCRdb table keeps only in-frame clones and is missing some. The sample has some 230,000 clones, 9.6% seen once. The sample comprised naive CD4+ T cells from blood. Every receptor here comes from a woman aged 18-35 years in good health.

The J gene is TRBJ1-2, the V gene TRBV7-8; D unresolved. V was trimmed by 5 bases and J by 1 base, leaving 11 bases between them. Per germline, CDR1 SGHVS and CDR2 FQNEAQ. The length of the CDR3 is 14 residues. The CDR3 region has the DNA TGTGCCAGCAGCCCCCGTAGTCTTAACTATGGCTACACCTTC. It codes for CASSPRSLNYGYTF.

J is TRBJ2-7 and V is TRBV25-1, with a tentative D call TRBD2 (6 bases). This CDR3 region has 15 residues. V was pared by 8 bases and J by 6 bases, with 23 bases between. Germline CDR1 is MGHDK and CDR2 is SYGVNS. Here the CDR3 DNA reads TGTGCCAGCGGACTCGGGGGTCCCCTGAGGTCCGAGCAGTACTTC. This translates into CASGLGGPLRSEQYF.

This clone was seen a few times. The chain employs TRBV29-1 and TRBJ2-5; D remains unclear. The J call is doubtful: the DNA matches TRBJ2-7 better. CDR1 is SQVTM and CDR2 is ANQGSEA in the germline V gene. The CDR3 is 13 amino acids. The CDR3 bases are TGCAGCGTTCGTTCGGTAAACTTGTACGAGCAGTACTTC. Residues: CSVRSVNLYEQYF.

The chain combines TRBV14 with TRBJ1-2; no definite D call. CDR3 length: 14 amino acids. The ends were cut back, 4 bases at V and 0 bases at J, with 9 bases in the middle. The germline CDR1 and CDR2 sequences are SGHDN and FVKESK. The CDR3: CASSRGWPNYGYTF. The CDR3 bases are TGTGCCAGCAGCCGAGGATGGCCTAACTATGGCTACACCTTC.

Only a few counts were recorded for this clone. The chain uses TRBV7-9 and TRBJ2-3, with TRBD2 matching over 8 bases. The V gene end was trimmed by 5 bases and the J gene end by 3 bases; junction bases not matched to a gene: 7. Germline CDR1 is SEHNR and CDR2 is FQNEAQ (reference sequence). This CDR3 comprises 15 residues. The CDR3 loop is CASSAREGWTDTQYF. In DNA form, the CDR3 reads TGTGCCAGCAGCGCCCGGGAGGGTTGGACAGATACGCAGTATTTT.

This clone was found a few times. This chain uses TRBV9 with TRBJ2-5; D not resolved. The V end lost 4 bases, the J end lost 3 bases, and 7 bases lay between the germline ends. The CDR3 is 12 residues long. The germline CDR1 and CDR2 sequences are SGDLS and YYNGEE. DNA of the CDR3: TGTGCCAGCAGCCCAACGGAAGAGACCCAGTACTTC. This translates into CASSPTEETQYF.

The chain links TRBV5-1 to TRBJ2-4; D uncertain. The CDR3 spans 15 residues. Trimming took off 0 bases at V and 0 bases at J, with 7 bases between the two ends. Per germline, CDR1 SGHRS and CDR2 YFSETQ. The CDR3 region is CASSLDQLAKNIQYF. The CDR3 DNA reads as TGCGCCAGCAGCTTGGATCAGTTAGCCAAAAACATTCAGTACTTC.

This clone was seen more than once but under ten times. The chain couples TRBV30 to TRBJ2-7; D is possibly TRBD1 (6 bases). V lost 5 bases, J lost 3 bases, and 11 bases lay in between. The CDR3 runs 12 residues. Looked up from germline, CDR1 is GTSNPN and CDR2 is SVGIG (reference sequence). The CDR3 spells CAWGRGGYEQYF. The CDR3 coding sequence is TGTGCCTGGGGGAGAGGGGGCTACGAGCAGTACTTC.

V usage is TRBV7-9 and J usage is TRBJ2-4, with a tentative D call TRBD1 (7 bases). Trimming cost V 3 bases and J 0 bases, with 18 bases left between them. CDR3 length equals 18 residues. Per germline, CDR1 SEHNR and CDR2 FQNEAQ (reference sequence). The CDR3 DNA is TGTGCCAGCAGCTTTCATCCGACAGGGAGGAAAGCCAAAAACATTCAGTACTTC. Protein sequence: CASSFHPTGRKAKNIQYF.

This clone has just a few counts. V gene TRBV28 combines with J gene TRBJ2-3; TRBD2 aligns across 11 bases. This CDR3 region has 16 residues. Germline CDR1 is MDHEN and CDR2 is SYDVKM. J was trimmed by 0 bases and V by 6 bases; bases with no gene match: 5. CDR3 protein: CASRRRTSGSTDTQYF. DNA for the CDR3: TGTGCCAGCAGGCGCCGGACTAGCGGGAGCACAGATACGCAGTATTTT.

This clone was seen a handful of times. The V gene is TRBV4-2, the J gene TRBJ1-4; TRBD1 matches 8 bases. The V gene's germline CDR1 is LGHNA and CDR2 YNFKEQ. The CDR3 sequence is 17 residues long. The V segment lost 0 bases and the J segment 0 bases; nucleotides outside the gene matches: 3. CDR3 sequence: CASSQDTGGATNEKLFF. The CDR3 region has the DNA TGTGCCAGCAGCCAAGATACAGGGGGGGCAACTAATGAAAAACTGTTTTTT.

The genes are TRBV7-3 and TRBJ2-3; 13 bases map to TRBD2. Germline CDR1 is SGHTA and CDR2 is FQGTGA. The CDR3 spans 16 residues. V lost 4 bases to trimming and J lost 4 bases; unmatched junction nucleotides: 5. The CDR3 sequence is CASSSGLAGLADTQYF. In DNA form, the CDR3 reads TGTGCCAGCAGCTCGGGACTAGCGGGACTGGCAGATACGCAGTATTTT.

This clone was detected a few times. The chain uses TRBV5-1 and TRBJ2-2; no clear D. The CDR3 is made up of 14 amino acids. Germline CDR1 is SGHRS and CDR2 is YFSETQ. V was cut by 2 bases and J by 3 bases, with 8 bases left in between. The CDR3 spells CASSLSQYTGELFF. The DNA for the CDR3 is TGCGCCAGCAGCTTATCACAGTACACCGGGGAGCTGTTTTTT.

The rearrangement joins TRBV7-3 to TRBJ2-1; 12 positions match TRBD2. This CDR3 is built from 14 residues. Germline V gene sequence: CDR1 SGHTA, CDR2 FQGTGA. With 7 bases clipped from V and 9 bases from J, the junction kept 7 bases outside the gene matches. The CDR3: CASTLAGGHGEQFF. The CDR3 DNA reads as TGTGCCAGCACCCTAGCGGGGGGGCATGGTGAGCAGTTCTTC.

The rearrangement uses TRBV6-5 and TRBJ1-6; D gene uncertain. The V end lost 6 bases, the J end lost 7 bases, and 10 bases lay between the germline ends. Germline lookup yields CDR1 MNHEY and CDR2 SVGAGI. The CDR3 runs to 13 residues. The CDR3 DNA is TGTGCCAGCAGCCCCGCAGGAAATTCACCCCTCCACTTT. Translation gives CASSPAGNSPLHF.

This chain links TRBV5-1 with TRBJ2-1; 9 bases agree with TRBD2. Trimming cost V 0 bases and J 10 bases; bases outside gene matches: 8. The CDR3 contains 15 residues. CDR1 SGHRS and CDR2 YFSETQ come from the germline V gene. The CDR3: CASSLVAGGLEEQFF. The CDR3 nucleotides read TGCGCCAGCAGCTTGGTGGCGGGAGGGCTGGAGGAGCAGTTCTTC. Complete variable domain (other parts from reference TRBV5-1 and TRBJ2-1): KAGVTQTPRYLIKTRGQQVTLSCSPISGHRSVSWYQQTPGQGLQFLFEYFSETQRNKGNFPGRFSGRQFSNSRSEMNVSTLELGDSALYLCASSLVAGGLEEQFFGPGTRLTVL.

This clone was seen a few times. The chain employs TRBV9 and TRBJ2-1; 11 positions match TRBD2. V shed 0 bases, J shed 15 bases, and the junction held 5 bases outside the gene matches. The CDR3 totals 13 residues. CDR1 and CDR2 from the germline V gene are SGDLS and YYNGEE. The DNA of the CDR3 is TGTGCCAGCAGCGTAGCTACTAGCGGGAGTCTGTTCTTC. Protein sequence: CASSVATSGSLFF.

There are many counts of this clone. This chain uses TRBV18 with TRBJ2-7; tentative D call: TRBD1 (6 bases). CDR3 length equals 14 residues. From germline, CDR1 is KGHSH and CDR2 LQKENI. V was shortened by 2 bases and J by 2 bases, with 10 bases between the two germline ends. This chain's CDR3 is CASSPWQGTYEQYF. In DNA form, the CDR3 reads TGTGCCAGCTCACCATGGCAGGGGACCTACGAGCAGTACTTC.

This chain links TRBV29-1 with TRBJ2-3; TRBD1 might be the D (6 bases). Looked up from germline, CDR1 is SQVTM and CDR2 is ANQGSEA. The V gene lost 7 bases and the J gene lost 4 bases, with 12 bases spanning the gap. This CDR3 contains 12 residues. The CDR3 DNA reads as TGCAGCGGTTACAGGGTTTCAGATACGCAGTATTTT. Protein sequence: CSGYRVSDTQYF.

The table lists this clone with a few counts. CDR3 region: CASSLGGGVEQYF. CDR3 bases: TGTGCCAGCAGCTTAGGAGGAGGGGTCGAGCAGTACTTC. This rearrangement joins TRBV11-1 to TRBJ2-7, with a weak D call TRBD2 (6 bases). Trimming stripped 1 base from V and 6 bases from J, with 10 bases between. The CDR3 consists of 13 residues. Germline CDR1 reads SGHAT; CDR2 reads FQDESV (reference sequence).

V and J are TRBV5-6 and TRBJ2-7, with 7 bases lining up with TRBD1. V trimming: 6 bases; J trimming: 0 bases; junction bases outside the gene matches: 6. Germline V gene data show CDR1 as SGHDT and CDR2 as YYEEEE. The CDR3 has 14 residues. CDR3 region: CASTLGTDSYEQYF. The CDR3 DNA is TGTGCCAGCACCTTAGGGACAGACTCCTACGAGCAGTACTTC.